This TCR beta chain was captured by sequencing in a study of blood T cell repertoires in COVID-19. Measured with immunoSEQ multiplex PCR; TCRdb has only the in-frame clones, and not every one. This sample has around 260,000 clones, with more than 80% found just once. Before being deemed recovered, Cohort 3 donors had two negative PCRs, clearance, or symptom resolution. After removal of 1 base from V and 2 bases from J, the junction contained 3 bases not matched to a gene. Germline CDR1 reads MNHEY; CDR2 reads SMNVEV (reference sequence). CDR3 length equals 16 residues. The chain combines TRBV27 with TRBJ2-1; 9 bases fit TRBD2. The TCR originated in a woman aged 25 to 45 who had recovered from COVID-19. The sample consisted of PBMCs or T cells enriched from blood (not recorded which). The CDR3: CASSLLAGAPYNEQFF. The CDR3 DNA is TGTGCCAGCAGTTTATTAGCGGGAGCTCCCTACAATGAGCAGTTCTTC.